This is a list of T cell receptor beta chains from one sample in a study of radiotherapy plus CTLA-4 blockade in lung cancer. The method was immunoSEQ multiplex PCR; TCRdb's version includes in-frame clones alone and lacks a portion of them. The sample yields 60,000 to 70,000 clones, around 79% seen once. The sequencing used peripheral blood, collected from a patient treated with radiotherapy plus ipilimumab. The receptors were gathered from a human donor with non-small cell lung cancer who had a complete response to radiotherapy plus ipilimumab. Both conserved end residues are part of each CDR3. A D gene is named only where the DNA matches it firmly. The listing skips clone size in some rows; elsewhere it reads once, few, many or a size class.

clone_size,v_call,cdr3_length,j_call,d_call,cdr3_aa,cdr3_nt
NA,TRBV14,15,TRBJ1-6,NA,CASSQGSGVDSPLHF,TGTGCCAGCAGCCAAGGGTCGGGGGTCGATTCACCCCTCCACTTT
NA,TRBV29-1,15,TRBJ1-1,NA,CSVDISRAMNTEAFF,TGCAGCGTTGATATAAGCCGGGCTATGAACACTGAAGCTTTCTTT
NA,TRBV30,15,TRBJ2-2,NA,CAWSSSQVNTGELFF,TGTGCCTGGAGTAGTAGCCAGGTGAACACCGGGGAGCTGTTTTTT
NA,TRBV5-5,15,TRBJ1-1,TRBD1,CASSKTRQGNTEAFF,TGTGCCAGCAGCAAAACCAGACAGGGGAACACTGAAGCTTTCTTT
NA,TRBV6-7,17,TRBJ2-1,TRBD2,CASSYLLSGRNENEQFF,TGTGCCAGCAGTTATTTACTGAGCGGGAGAAACGAAAATGAGCAGTTCTTC
few,TRBV7-6,12,TRBJ2-1,NA,CASSDRWTEQFF,TGTGCCAGCAGCGATCGGTGGACTGAGCAGTTCTTC
NA,TRBV6-5,14,TRBJ1-1,NA,CASSFATSDTEAFF,TGTGCCAGCAGTTTTGCCACCTCGGACACTGAAGCTTTCTTT
NA,TRBV5-1,17,TRBJ2-1,TRBD2,CASSFLTSGSTYNEQFF,TGCGCCAGCAGCTTCCTTACTAGCGGGAGTACATACAATGAGCAGTTCTTC
NA,TRBV25-1,14,TRBJ1-2,NA,CASSVTANRHGYTF,TGTGCCAGCAGTGTTACAGCTAACCGCCATGGCTACACCTTC
NA,TRBV10-2,15,TRBJ2-3,NA,CASSALAGRGDTQYF,TGCGCCAGCAGTGCCCTGGCGGGAAGAGGGGATACGCAGTATTTT
NA,TRBV5-1,14,TRBJ2-5,NA,CASSSGDSQETQYF,TGCGCCAGCAGCTCGGGGGACAGCCAAGAGACCCAGTACTTC
NA,TRBV6-5,13,TRBJ2-2,NA,CASENYGTGELFF,TGTGCCAGCGAAAACTACGGAACCGGGGAGCTGTTTTTT
NA,TRBV19,14,TRBJ1-1,NA,CASSIGVVATEAFF,TGTGCCAGTAGTATAGGAGTGGTGGCCACTGAAGCTTTCTTT
few,TRBV18,15,TRBJ1-1,TRBD1,CASSPETGANTEAFF,TGTGCCAGCTCACCTGAGACAGGGGCGAACACTGAAGCTTTCTTT
few,TRBV6-5,14,TRBJ1-1,NA,CASSYSTENTEAFF,TGTGCCAGCAGTTACTCCACAGAGAACACTGAAGCTTTCTTT
few,TRBV5-5,15,TRBJ2-7,NA,CASSSFRQGGYEQYF,TGTGCCAGCAGCTCTTTTCGGCAGGGAGGCTACGAGCAGTACTTC
once,TRBV21-1,18,TRBJ2-6,NA,CASSNGRLESSGANVLTF,TGTGCCAGCAGCAACGGGCGCCTGGAGAGCTCTGGGGCCAACGTCCTGACTTTC
once,TRBV29-1,14,TRBJ2-5,NA,CSVEEHTGIETQYF,TGCAGCGTTGAAGAACACACAGGGATCGAGACCCAGTACTTC
NA,TRBV7-9,13,TRBJ1-4,NA,CASSRGLGEKLFF,TGTGCCAGCAGCCGCGGCTTGGGGGAAAAACTGTTTTTT
NA,TRBV27,16,TRBJ1-4,NA,CASPRGGPATNEKLFF,TGTGCCAGCCCGCGTGGGGGCCCCGCAACTAATGAAAAACTGTTTTTT
NA,TRBV4-3,16,TRBJ2-3,NA,CASSQGLGRGTDTQYF,TGCGCCAGCAGCCAAGGGCTAGGGCGGGGCACAGATACGCAGTATTTT
few,TRBV4-3,15,TRBJ1-2,NA,CASSPTVDPFYGYTF,TGCGCCAGCAGCCCAACAGTGGATCCCTTCTATGGCTACACCTTC
few,TRBV9,16,TRBJ1-4,NA,CASSVEGSVANEKLFF,TGTGCCAGCAGCGTTGAGGGAAGTGTCGCTAATGAAAAACTGTTTTTT
NA,TRBV6-5,14,TRBJ1-5,TRBD1,CASSAQGFNQPQHF,TGTGCCAGCAGTGCACAGGGGTTCAATCAGCCCCAGCATTTT
NA,TRBV6-5,13,TRBJ1-1,NA,CASSYGGVSVAFF,TGTGCCAGCAGTTACGGGGGAGTTTCGGTAGCTTTCTTT
NA,TRBV30,16,TRBJ1-3,TRBD1,CAWRPNQGARGNTIYF,TGTGCCTGGAGGCCCAACCAGGGGGCGAGAGGAAACACCATATATTTT
NA,TRBV11-2,15,TRBJ2-1,TRBD1,CASSRTGLSYNEQFF,TGTGCCAGCAGCCGGACAGGACTCTCCTACAATGAGCAGTTCTTC
NA,TRBV30,10,TRBJ2-7,NA,CAWSVYEQYF,TGTGCCTGGAGTGTGTACGAGCAGTACTTC
NA,TRBV6-5,11,TRBJ2-7,NA,CASSRYYEQYF,TGTGCCAGCAGCCGTTACTACGAGCAGTACTTC
NA,TRBV28,15,TRBJ1-3,TRBD1,CASSFMRGLGYTIYF,TGTGCCAGCAGTTTTATGAGGGGGCTCGGGTACACCATATATTTT
NA,TRBV9,12,TRBJ2-1,NA,CASSPSGGEQFF,TGTGCCAGCAGCCCCAGCGGTGGTGAGCAGTTCTTC
NA,TRBV9,15,TRBJ1-2,NA,CASSVGGRIVDGYTF,TGTGCCAGCAGCGTAGGGGGACGGATTGTGGATGGCTACACCTTC
NA,TRBV19,15,TRBJ1-2,NA,CASSILPFPLDGYTF,TGTGCCAGTAGTATTCTGCCTTTTCCCTTGGATGGCTACACCTTC
NA,TRBV6-1,15,TRBJ1-2,TRBD1,CASSSDRGRTYGYTF,TGTGCCAGCAGTTCAGACAGGGGGCGCACCTATGGCTACACCTTC
NA,TRBV29-1,12,TRBJ1-2,NA,CSSWEGDYGYTF,TGCAGCTCCTGGGAGGGCGACTATGGCTACACCTTC
NA,TRBV7-7,14,TRBJ2-2,TRBD1,CASRGQLYTGELFF,TGTGCTAGCAGGGGGCAGTTGTACACCGGGGAGCTGTTTTTT
NA,TRBV4-3,18,TRBJ2-4,NA,CASSPQPAGATIENIQYF,TGCGCCAGCAGCCCGCAACCTGCGGGGGCCACGATCGAAAACATTCAGTACTTC
NA,TRBV9,15,TRBJ2-3,NA,CASSVSQSGTDTQYF,TGTGCCAGCAGCGTATCCCAGAGCGGCACAGATACGCAGTATTTT
NA,TRBV18,16,TRBJ1-2,NA,CASSPPDGGDIYGYTF,TGTGCCAGCTCACCCCCCGACGGAGGAGACATCTATGGCTACACCTTC
NA,TRBV11-2,16,TRBJ2-1,TRBD2,CASSSRTSGVYNEQFF,TGTGCCAGCAGCTCCCGGACTAGCGGGGTTTACAATGAGCAGTTCTTC
NA,TRBV5-8,16,TRBJ2-2,NA,CASSSPGIWNTGELFF,TGTGCCAGCAGTTCTCCCGGGATTTGGAACACCGGGGAGCTGTTTTTT
NA,TRBV12-2,15,TRBJ1-2,NA,CASRLAGDPGNGYTF,TGTGCAAGTCGCTTAGCCGGGGACCCTGGGAATGGCTACACCTTC
once,TRBV28,13,TRBJ1-2,TRBD1,CASSFSQGNGYTF,TGTGCCAGCAGTTTTTCACAGGGGAATGGCTACACCTTC
NA,TRBV6-1,15,TRBJ2-7,NA,CASSPTGYPSYEQYF,TGTGCCAGCAGTCCAACAGGGTACCCTTCCTACGAGCAGTACTTC
NA,TRBV7-2,17,TRBJ2-1,NA,CASSLPGTRRLYNEQFF,TGTGCCAGCAGCTTGCCCGGGACTCGGAGGCTTTACAATGAGCAGTTCTTC